Shown below are 7 T cell receptor beta chains from a single sample sequenced in a study of T cells after yellow fever vaccination. TCRdb passed the 5' RACE reads through MiXCR, listing each CDR3 protein once. The table lists 150,000 to 200,000 distinct CDR3 sequences, roughly a tenth of them singletons. The sequenced sample was CD8+ T cells sorted from PBMCs, obtained 45 days after the yellow fever booster vaccination. The receptors were sampled from a man aged 18 to 30 who received the YFV17D yellow fever vaccine.

This chain links TRBV19 with TRBJ2-1; tentative D call: TRBD2 (7 bases). Germline V gives CDR1 LNHDA, CDR2 SQIVND (reference sequence). V lost 4 bases and J lost 7, with 17 bases in between. The CDR3 runs to 15 residues. The CDR3: CASSTYLGGHNEQFF. CDR3 coding DNA: TGTGCCAGTAGTACATACCTGGGGGGGCATAATGAGCAGTTCTTC.

The gene calls are TRBV2 and TRBJ2-1; no reliable D call. V was trimmed by 4 bases and J by 4 bases, leaving 8 bases between them. Germline assignment: CDR1 SNHLY and CDR2 FYNNEI. The CDR3 extends over 13 amino acids. The CDR3 is CASSGGFYNEQFF. The CDR3 DNA reads TGTGCCAGCAGTGGAGGTTTTTACAATGAGCAGTTCTTC.

This clonotype was counted between two and nine times. The chain couples TRBV7-3 to TRBJ2-1, with D possibly being TRBD1 or TRBD2 (5 bases each). The CDR3 consists of 16 residues. The V gene's germline CDR1 is SGHTA and CDR2 FQGTGA. V shed 9 bases and J shed 0 bases, with 18 bases lying between them. The CDR3 loop reads CASQNGGPPSYNEQFF. CDR3 nucleotide sequence: TGTGCCAGTCAGAATGGGGGTCCCCCCTCCTACAATGAGCAGTTCTTC.

The rearrangement uses TRBV19 and TRBJ2-1; D is perhaps TRBD1 (7 bases). Germline loops: CDR1 LNHDA, CDR2 SQIVND (reference sequence). The V end was cut by 10 bases, the J end by 15 bases, with 22 bases between. The CDR3 runs to 12 residues. The CDR3 loop is CATSVGGAGWFF. The CDR3 DNA reads TGTGCCACCTCAGTAGGGGGCGCGGGATGGTTCTTC.

This clonotype was seen only a few times. This sequence joins TRBV3-1 and TRBJ2-3; perhaps TRBD2 as D (6 bases). Looked up from germline, CDR1 is LGHDT and CDR2 is YNNKEL (reference sequence). The CDR3 has 15 amino acids. V lost 4 bases and J lost 1, with 12 bases in between. The CDR3 sequence: CASSPGTPGTDTQYF. CDR3 DNA: TGTGCCAGCAGCCCCGGGACTCCTGGCACAGATACGCAGTATTTT.

This clonotype has just a few counts. This chain joins TRBV7-9 and TRBJ1-1; a possible D gene is TRBD1 (6 bases). This CDR3 contains 14 residues. The V end was cut by 3 bases, the J end by 2 bases, with 10 bases between. Germline V gives CDR1 SEHNR, CDR2 FQNEAQ (reference sequence). CDR3 coding DNA: TGTGCCAGCAGCTTCAGGGGTGTCAACACTGAAGCTTTCTTT. Amino acids: CASSFRGVNTEAFF.

This clonotype was detected a few times. The chain has TRBV3-1 and TRBJ2-7; either TRBD1 or TRBD2 may fit D (5 bases each). Germline-derived CDR1 and CDR2 are LGHDT and YNNKEL (reference sequence). Trimming removed 0 bases from V and 3 bases from J, with 9 bases in between. CDR3 length: 14 amino acids. CDR3 in amino acids: CASSQEGDGYEQYV. CDR3 in DNA: TGTGCCAGCAGCCAAGAGGGGGACGGCTACGAGCAGTACGTC.